This T cell receptor (beta chain) was sequenced in a study of a mutant IDH1 vaccine in newly diagnosed glioma (dated by TCRdb to the early 2020s). Concerning the study at large: Of the approximately 30 treated patients, around 62% were male and around 40% were female, and the mean age was roughly 40 years. Prior to enrollment, patients had been given standard therapy consisting of radiotherapy alone, temozolomide alone, or radiochemotherapy with temozolomide, with the combination given to most patients. For exploratory analyses, about 25 treated patients had longitudinal TCRB deep sequencing done wherever samples were available. Peripheral blood samples were drawn at six visits, namely V03 (baseline), V05, V07, V10, V12 and V13. Beyond this particular receptor, the publication reports: Immune responses induced by the vaccine were seen in approximately 92% of patients across multiple MHC alleles. It was noted by the authors that analyses of patient blood samples could not be reproduced owing to sample limitations. Pseudoprogression seemed to be unrelated to changes in the top peripheral T cell clonotypes found by TCRB sequencing. PBMC samples for TCRB deep sequencing were selected based on availability.

Library preparation was by the immunoSEQ multiplex PCR assay. Rearranged TCR beta chain sequences were amplified with the hsTCRB Kit following the manufacturer's protocol. An Illumina MiSeq was used to sequence the TCRB libraries. On the authors' methods: The proprietary platform of the kit vendor was used for demultiplexing, trimming and gene mapping. TCRdb obtained this table from immuneACCESS and retained in-frame rearrangements with V and J assigned. These tables miss some clones; where compared with another copy, unresolved V genes account for less than half of the shortfall, and the remainder is unexplained. The V and J calls and clone size come from that table; D and trimming were worked out from the DNA. The sample has just under 95,000 clones on record, around four fifths of them singletons. The ten largest clones capture approximately 7% of the sample. On this clone: What this receptor recognizes is not known. No much larger clone is present one base from it, and per-base qualities are unavailable.

Explained via the paper, the time point label denotes: baseline, week 1 (first vaccination visit). This sample's treatment or condition label indicates: pre-vaccination baseline after standard-of-care therapy. Donors had newly diagnosed WHO grade 3 or 4 IDH1-mutant astrocytomas with loss of nuclear ATRX. The samples were drawn from NOA16, a multicentre, single-arm, open-label phase I trial in Germany that tested a mutant IDH1 peptide vaccine in humans for the first time. Blood drawn at visit V03 was used as the baseline sample for immunogenicity testing. Genomic DNA for TCRB sequencing was extracted from EDTA blood using the DNeasy Blood and Tissue Kit. Sequenced here: PBMCs, sampled from a glioma patient treated with radiotherapy, temozolomide or both. The TCR sequence derives from a woman aged 45-59 years with glioma.

The CDR3 protein: CASMRGPNEKLFF. The DNA reads as follows: TGTGCCAGCATGAGGGGACCCAATGAAAAACTGTTTTTT. The rearrangement joined TRBV6-6 to TRBJ1-4; the D gene is perhaps TRBD1, on 5 matching bases. Taken from cysteine to phenylalanine, the CDR3 has 13 residues. Only the CDR3 region is kept as DNA, spanning 39 bases read in frame from base 1. The germline V gene (reference sequence) gives CDR1 as MNHNY and CDR2 as SVGAGI. V gives up 7 bases and J gives up 5 bases, and the segment between their germline ends measures 11 bases.